A selection of T cell receptor beta chains follows, all from one sample in a study of T-cell reconstitution after alpha-beta-depleted transplantation in children. From the PCR reads, TCRdb called clonotypes with MiXCR, one entry per CDR3 protein. Of some 300,000 distinct CDR3 sequences in the sample, around 7.1% were seen once. This specimen consisted of peripheral blood, obtained 360 days after TCRalphabeta/CD19-depleted stem cell transplant. The receptor source for this set is a female patient aged 2-15 years who had a stem cell transplant for Fanconi anemia, so the T cells may come from the graft donor. The CDR3 runs from the conserved cysteine through the conserved F or W. D genes are given only for firm matches. Not all rows give a size; the values are once, few, many and, for expanded clones, a class.

abundance: many; d_gene: TRBD2; j_gene: TRBJ2-1; v_gene: TRBV3-1; CDR3aa: CASSIFRLAGGSYNEQFF; CDR3nt: TGTGCCAGCAGCATATTCCGACTAGCGGGAGGCTCCTACAATGAGCAGTTCTTC
abundance: many; d_gene: TRBD2; j_gene: TRBJ2-1; v_gene: TRBV2; CDR3aa: CASRWGLGAPNEQFF; CDR3nt: TGTGCCAGCAGGTGGGGACTAGGGGCACCCAATGAGCAGTTCTTC
abundance: many; d_gene: TRBD1; j_gene: TRBJ1-2; v_gene: TRBV28; CDR3aa: CASSLSGRTGDGYTF; CDR3nt: TGTGCCAGCAGTTTATCGGGACGGACAGGGGATGGCTACACCTTC
abundance: many; d_gene: .; j_gene: TRBJ1-5; v_gene: TRBV7-2; CDR3aa: CASSFWSNQPQHF; CDR3nt: TGTGCCAGCAGCTTTTGGAGCAATCAGCCCCAGCATTTT
abundance: .; d_gene: .; j_gene: TRBJ1-6; v_gene: TRBV20-1; CDR3aa: CSAKGPIQGNNSPLHF; CDR3nt: TGCAGTGCTAAGGGTCCCATACAGGGTAACAATTCACCCCTCCACTTT
abundance: .; d_gene: .; j_gene: TRBJ1-1; v_gene: TRBV7-9; CDR3aa: CASSFGIPGAEAFF; CDR3nt: TGTGCCAGCAGCTTCGGAATCCCGGGAGCTGAAGCTTTCTTT
abundance: .; d_gene: .; j_gene: TRBJ1-1; v_gene: TRBV11-2; CDR3aa: CASSLEQTNTEAFF; CDR3nt: TGTGCCAGCAGCTTAGAACAGACTAACACTGAAGCTTTCTTT
abundance: many; d_gene: .; j_gene: TRBJ1-1; v_gene: TRBV9; CDR3aa: CASSVEIGGRTEAFF; CDR3nt: TGTGCCAGCAGCGTAGAGATCGGAGGGAGAACTGAAGCTTTCTTT
abundance: few; d_gene: TRBD1; j_gene: TRBJ1-5; v_gene: TRBV20-1; CDR3aa: CSVGTGWNQPQHF; CDR3nt: TGCAGTGTGGGGACAGGGTGGAATCAGCCCCAGCATTTT
abundance: many; d_gene: .; j_gene: TRBJ1-1; v_gene: TRBV12-3/TRBV12-4; CDR3aa: CASSFTARNTEAFF; CDR3nt: TGTGCCAGCAGTTTTACGGCGCGGAACACTGAAGCTTTCTTT
abundance: many; d_gene: .; j_gene: TRBJ2-5; v_gene: TRBV5-6; CDR3aa: CASSGVGAETQYF; CDR3nt: TGTGCCAGCAGCGGGGTCGGGGCAGAGACCCAGTACTTC
abundance: .; d_gene: .; j_gene: TRBJ2-2; v_gene: TRBV27; CDR3aa: CASSPSGTKVANTGELFF; CDR3nt: TGTGCCAGCAGTCCATCCGGGACAAAAGTCGCGAACACCGGGGAGCTGTTTTTT
abundance: many; d_gene: .; j_gene: TRBJ2-5; v_gene: TRBV18; CDR3aa: CASSPPGETQYF; CDR3nt: TGTGCCAGCAGTCCCCCCGGAGAGACCCAGTACTTC
abundance: .; d_gene: .; j_gene: TRBJ1-5; v_gene: TRBV7-9; CDR3aa: CASSLGADWDQPQHF; CDR3nt: TGTGCCAGCAGCTTAGGGGCAGATTGGGATCAGCCCCAGCATTTT
abundance: .; d_gene: .; j_gene: TRBJ1-5; v_gene: TRBV7-3; CDR3aa: CASSFYRPGDQPQHF; CDR3nt: TGTGCCAGCAGCTTCTACAGACCGGGAGATCAGCCCCAGCATTTT
abundance: few; d_gene: .; j_gene: TRBJ2-7; v_gene: TRBV7-9; CDR3aa: CASSPLLGQEGYEQYF; CDR3nt: TGTGCCAGCAGCCCCCTCCTCGGACAAGAGGGCTACGAGCAGTACTTC
abundance: many; d_gene: .; j_gene: TRBJ2-2; v_gene: TRBV10-1; CDR3aa: CASSLTSSVGELFF; CDR3nt: TGCGCCAGCAGTCTAACTAGCTCGGTCGGGGAGCTGTTTTTT
abundance: .; d_gene: .; j_gene: TRBJ2-7; v_gene: TRBV13; CDR3aa: CASGSNYEQYF; CDR3nt: TGTGCCAGCGGTAGCAACTACGAGCAGTACTTC
abundance: many; d_gene: .; j_gene: TRBJ2-3; v_gene: TRBV7-3; CDR3aa: CASSSAHSTDTQYF; CDR3nt: TGTGCCAGCAGCTCGGCACACTCCACAGATACGCAGTATTTT
abundance: .; d_gene: TRBD1; j_gene: TRBJ1-2; v_gene: TRBV5-1; CDR3aa: CASAIGGTGSHTF; CDR3nt: TGCGCCAGCGCCATCGGAGGGACAGGGTCCCACACCTTC
abundance: many; d_gene: .; j_gene: TRBJ2-7; v_gene: TRBV25-1; CDR3aa: CASSPFGISGAYEQYF; CDR3nt: TGTGCCAGCTCTCCTTTTGGGATTAGCGGAGCCTACGAGCAGTACTTC
abundance: many; d_gene: .; j_gene: TRBJ2-7; v_gene: TRBV7-9; CDR3aa: CASSHMGRSYEQYF; CDR3nt: TGTGCCAGCAGCCACATGGGAAGATCCTACGAGCAGTACTTC
abundance: many; d_gene: TRBD2; j_gene: TRBJ2-3; v_gene: TRBV20-1; CDR3aa: CSARTLALQRSSTDTQYF; CDR3nt: TGCAGTGCTAGGACACTAGCGTTACAGCGATCTAGCACAGATACGCAGTATTTT
abundance: many; d_gene: .; j_gene: TRBJ2-3; v_gene: TRBV7-6; CDR3aa: CASSLVGGRKGDTQYF; CDR3nt: TGTGCCAGCAGCTTAGTGGGCGGAAGGAAAGGAGATACGCAGTATTTT
abundance: many; d_gene: .; j_gene: TRBJ1-2; v_gene: TRBV29-1; CDR3aa: CSVSTGTSYGYTF; CDR3nt: TGCAGCGTTTCAACAGGGACAAGCTATGGCTACACCTTC
abundance: many; d_gene: .; j_gene: TRBJ2-3; v_gene: TRBV6-5; CDR3aa: CASSRNTDSYTDTQYF; CDR3nt: TGTGCCAGCAGCCGCAACACGGACAGTTACACAGATACGCAGTATTTT
abundance: many; d_gene: .; j_gene: TRBJ2-3; v_gene: TRBV5-1; CDR3aa: CASSLDGGAADTQYF; CDR3nt: TGCGCCAGCAGCTTGGATGGGGGCGCTGCAGATACGCAGTATTTT
abundance: many; d_gene: TRBD1; j_gene: TRBJ1-5; v_gene: TRBV20-1; CDR3aa: CSARGTGESQPQHF; CDR3nt: TGCAGTGCTAGGGGGACAGGGGAGAGTCAGCCCCAGCATTTT
abundance: many; d_gene: TRBD1; j_gene: TRBJ2-7; v_gene: TRBV11-2; CDR3aa: CASSLERQGTNYEQYF; CDR3nt: TGTGCCAGCAGCTTAGAAAGACAGGGGACCAACTACGAGCAGTACTTC
abundance: few; d_gene: TRBD1; j_gene: TRBJ2-7; v_gene: TRBV2; CDR3aa: CASNVLGTGSGEQYF; CDR3nt: TGTGCCAGCAATGTCCTTGGGACAGGGTCGGGCGAGCAGTACTTC
abundance: .; d_gene: .; j_gene: TRBJ1-1; v_gene: TRBV6-1; CDR3aa: CASTIYLGVTEAFF; CDR3nt: TGTGCCAGCACCATTTATTTAGGCGTCACTGAAGCTTTCTTT
abundance: few; d_gene: .; j_gene: TRBJ1-2; v_gene: TRBV7-9; CDR3aa: CASSFEGVINYGYTF; CDR3nt: TGTGCCAGCAGCTTTGAGGGGGTGATTAACTATGGCTACACCTTC
abundance: .; d_gene: TRBD2; j_gene: TRBJ2-5; v_gene: TRBV6-1; CDR3aa: CASRPGTSGIHGETQYF; CDR3nt: TGTGCCAGCAGGCCTGGGACTAGCGGCATCCACGGGGAGACCCAGTACTTC
abundance: few; d_gene: TRBD1; j_gene: TRBJ1-5; v_gene: TRBV6-5; CDR3aa: CASSSQRTGRDQPQHF; CDR3nt: TGTGCCAGCAGTTCTCAACGGACAGGCAGAGATCAGCCCCAGCATTTT
abundance: few; d_gene: .; j_gene: TRBJ1-4; v_gene: TRBV7-8; CDR3aa: CASSLNLRGRSEKLFF; CDR3nt: TGTGCCAGCAGCTTAAATCTAAGGGGACGGAGCGAAAAACTGTTTTTT
abundance: few; d_gene: .; j_gene: TRBJ2-3; v_gene: TRBV6-1; CDR3aa: CASSAGPARDTQYF; CDR3nt: TGTGCCAGCAGTGCTGGCCCAGCCAGAGATACGCAGTATTTT